Below are 16 T cell receptor beta chains sequenced from a single sample in a study of neurological immune-mediated disorders. TCRdb analysed the 5' RACE reads with MiXCR anew, one entry per CDR3 protein. This table holds roughly 100,000 distinct CDR3 sequences, approximately 3.3% found once. The sample comprised PBMCs. The receptors were gathered from a woman aged 18-29 years with multiple sclerosis.

The sample holds many counts of this clonotype. The chain links TRBV7-9 to TRBJ2-2; D is ambiguous. Germline V gene sequence: CDR1 SEHNR, CDR2 FQNEAQ (reference sequence). This CDR3 has 12 residues. V lost 2 bases, J lost 6 bases, and 4 bases lay in between. The CDR3 coding sequence is TGTGCCAGCAGCTTACATGCCGGGGAGCTGTTTTTT. Amino acid sequence: CASSLHAGELFF.

This clonotype has at least ten counts. The gene calls are TRBV6-2 or TRBV6-3 and TRBJ2-1, with D perhaps being TRBD1 or TRBD2 (6 bases each). Between the trimmed V and J ends, which lost 6 bases and 15 bases, there was a span of 18 bases. The CDR3 is 12 residues long. From germline, CDR1 is MNHEY and CDR2 SVGEGT. The CDR3: CASRTGRGLSFF. The CDR3, as DNA: TGTGCCAGCAGAACGGGTCGGGGGCTGTCGTTCTTC.

This clonotype was recorded a few times. With a much larger clone just one base away, this may be a read error. The chain joins TRBV20-1 to TRBJ2-3; D might be TRBD2 (5 bases). Trimming left V 0 bases short and J 11 bases short, with 12 bases between. There are 12 residues in the CDR3. Germline V CDR1 and CDR2: DFQATT, SNEGSKA (reference sequence). The CDR3 region is CSARDPTSEQYF. CDR3 bases: TGCAGTGCTAGAGATCCCACTAGTGAGCAGTATTTT.

This clonotype came up many times. The rearrangement links TRBV10-3 to TRBJ1-3; possible D gene TRBD1, 5 bases. This CDR3 has 12 residues. The germline gives CDR1 ENHRY, CDR2 SYGVKD. Trimming removed 8 bases from V and 3 bases from J, with 8 bases in between. In DNA form, the CDR3 reads TGTGCCATCGGGGGAAATGGAAACACCATATATTTT. Translating gives CAIGGNGNTIYF.

In its sample, this clonotype was seen many times. This sequence joins TRBV20-1 and TRBJ2-1; weak D call: TRBD2 (5 bases). Trimming stripped 5 bases from V and 9 bases from J, with 11 bases between. The CDR3 has 11 residues. Germline V gene lookup returns CDR1 DFQATT and CDR2 SNEGSKA (reference sequence). The CDR3, as DNA: TGCAGTGCTTTCCTTGGGAGTGAGCAGTTCTTC. This codes for CSAFLGSEQFF.

This clonotype has at least ten counts. The CDR3 DNA is TGCGCCAGCAGCTTGGGACAGGTAGATGGGACCCAGTACTTC. It is translated as CASSLGQVDGTQYF. The chain links TRBV5-1 to TRBJ2-5; possible D gene TRBD1, 6 bases. There are 14 residues in the CDR3. V lost 0 bases to trimming and J lost 7 bases, with 13 bases between them. The germline CDR1 and CDR2 sequences are SGHRS and YFSETQ.

As concerns this clonotype: With a much larger clone just one base away, this may be a read error. J is TRBJ1-1 and V is TRBV20-1; 7 bases are shared with TRBD1. V shed 6 bases, J shed 1 base, and the junction held 5 bases outside the gene matches. From germline, CDR1 is DFQATT and CDR2 SNEGSKA (reference sequence). The length of the CDR3 is 13 residues. CDR3 nucleotide sequence: TGCAGTGCCGGGGGACAGCAGAACACTGAAGCTTTCTTT. Translation: CSAGGQQNTEAFF.

This clonotype was seen repeatedly, ten times or more. At one of its ends the junction is not consistent with the germline gene, which may arise from a read error. The chain links TRBV12-3 or TRBV12-4 to TRBJ2-5; unclear D gene. The CDR3 length is 11 residues. In DNA, the CDR3 is TGCGCCAGCAGCTTTGGAGAGACCCAGTACTTC. Translating gives CASSFGETQYF.

This clonotype was counted ten times or more. The chain carries TRBV10-3 and TRBJ2-1; no clear D. The CDR3 spans 14 residues. V lost 2 bases and J 7 bases, leaving 12 bases between the germline ends. CDR1 and CDR2 from the germline V gene are ENHRY and SYGVKD. CDR3 region: CAISEGVFQNEQFF. The CDR3 nucleotides read TGTGCCATCAGTGAGGGGGTCTTTCAAAATGAGCAGTTCTTC.

This clonotype was counted ten times or more. This chain joins TRBV7-9 and TRBJ2-7; D could derive from TRBD1 or TRBD2 (5 bases each). The V gene lost 5 bases and the J gene lost 3 bases, with 29 bases spanning the gap. CDR3 size: 19 residues. CDR1 is SEHNR and CDR2 is FQNEAQ in the germline V gene (reference sequence). The CDR3 loop reads CASSPRFVSTGTSHYEQYF. The CDR3 bases are TGTGCCAGCAGCCCCCGGTTTGTATCGACCGGGACGTCTCACTACGAGCAGTACTTC.

This clonotype was seen at least ten times. The chain combines TRBV12-3 or TRBV12-4 with TRBJ1-1; D unresolved. CDR3 length equals 15 residues. V was trimmed by 3 bases and J by 1 base, leaving 12 bases between them. The chain's CDR3 is CASSFPLRGNTEAFF. CDR3 coding DNA: TGTGCCAGCAGTTTCCCACTTCGCGGGAACACTGAAGCTTTCTTT.

The sample holds many counts of this clonotype. A junction boundary mismatches the germline segment, possibly from a read error. The chain has TRBV27 and TRBJ2-7; D might be TRBD2 (6 bases). CDR3 length: 13 residues. In germline, CDR1 is MNHEY, CDR2 SMNVEV (reference sequence). For the CDR3, the DNA is TGTGCCAGCAGTACAACGCAACTAGACTCGGGGGACTTC. Amino acid sequence: CASSTTQLDSGDF.

The sample holds many counts of this clonotype. The V and J genes are TRBV12-3 or TRBV12-4 and TRBJ2-6; D is unresolved. V was trimmed by 3 bases and J by 1 base, leaving 1 base between them. The CDR3 runs to 13 residues. The chain's CDR3 is CASSFSGANVLTF. DNA of the CDR3: TGTGCCAGCAGTTTTTCTGGGGCCAACGTCCTGACTTTC.

This clonotype was counted at least ten times. The J gene is TRBJ1-4, the V gene TRBV7-2, with TRBD1 as a possible D gene (6 bases). V shed 1 base and J shed 7 bases, with 13 bases lying between them. Germline CDR1 and CDR2: SGHTA and FQGNSA. The CDR3 sequence is 15 residues long. The CDR3 region has the DNA TGTGCCAGCAGCTTAGTCCAGGGGCTGGGTGAAAAACTGTTTTTT. It translates to CASSLVQGLGEKLFF.

This clonotype was seen many times. This chain links TRBV11-3 with TRBJ2-1; D might be TRBD1 (5 bases). The CDR3 is 16 residues long. Germline V gene data show CDR1 as SGHNT and CDR2 as YENEEA. V was cut by 1 base and J by 4 bases, with 14 bases left in between. The CDR3 bases are TGTGCCAGCAGCTTAGCAGGGTCAATTCCGTACAATGAGCAGTTCTTC. Its protein product is CASSLAGSIPYNEQFF.

This clonotype showed up many times. This chain joins TRBV6-1 and TRBJ2-7; TRBD1 agrees at 8 bases. The V gene's germline CDR1 is MNHNS and CDR2 SASEGT. CDR3 length: 14 residues. With V trimmed by 1 base and J by 3 bases, 2 bases remained unmatched. The CDR3 DNA follows: TGTGCCAGCAGTGAAGGGACAGGGCGCTACGAGCAGTACTTC. Its translation: CASSEGTGRYEQYF.